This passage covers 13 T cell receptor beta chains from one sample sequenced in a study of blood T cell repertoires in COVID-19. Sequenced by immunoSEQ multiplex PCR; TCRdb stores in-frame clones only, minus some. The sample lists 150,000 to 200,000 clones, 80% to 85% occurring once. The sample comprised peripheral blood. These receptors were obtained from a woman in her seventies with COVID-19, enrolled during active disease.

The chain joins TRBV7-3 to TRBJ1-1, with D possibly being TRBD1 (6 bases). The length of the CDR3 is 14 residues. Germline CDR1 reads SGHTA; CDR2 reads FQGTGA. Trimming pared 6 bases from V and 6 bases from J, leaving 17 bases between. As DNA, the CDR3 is TGTGCCAGCAGGATTAACAGGGAAGCGCCTGAAGCTTTCTTT. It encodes CASRINREAPEAFF.

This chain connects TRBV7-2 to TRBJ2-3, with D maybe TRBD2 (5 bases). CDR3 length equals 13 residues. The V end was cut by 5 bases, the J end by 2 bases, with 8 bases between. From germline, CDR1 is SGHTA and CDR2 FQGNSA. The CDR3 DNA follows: TGTGCCAGCAGCCGACTATTCACAGATACGCAGTATTTT. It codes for CASSRLFTDTQYF.

The DNA of the CDR3 is TGCGCCAGCAGCCAAGGAATAAGCAGGGGGTTGAACTATGGCTACACCTTC. Protein sequence: CASSQGISRGLNYGYTF. This sequence joins TRBV4-1 and TRBJ1-2, with 7 nucleotides matching TRBD1. The CDR3 covers 17 residues. In germline, CDR1 is MGHRA, CDR2 YSYEKL. J lost 2 bases, V lost 1 base, and 10 bases had no gene match.

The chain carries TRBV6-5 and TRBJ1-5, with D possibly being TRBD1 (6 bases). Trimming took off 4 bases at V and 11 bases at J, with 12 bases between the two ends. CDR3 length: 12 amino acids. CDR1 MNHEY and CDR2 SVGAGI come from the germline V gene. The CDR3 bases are TGTGCCAGCAGTTCTGGGGGGGCAGCCCAGCATTTT. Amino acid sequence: CASSSGGAAQHF.

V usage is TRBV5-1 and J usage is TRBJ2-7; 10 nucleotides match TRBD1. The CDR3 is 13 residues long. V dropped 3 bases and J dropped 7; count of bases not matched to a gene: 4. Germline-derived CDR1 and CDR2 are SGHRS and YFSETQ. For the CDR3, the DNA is TGCGCCAGCAGCTCCGACAGGGGGCGAGAGCAGTACTTC. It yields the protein CASSSDRGREQYF.

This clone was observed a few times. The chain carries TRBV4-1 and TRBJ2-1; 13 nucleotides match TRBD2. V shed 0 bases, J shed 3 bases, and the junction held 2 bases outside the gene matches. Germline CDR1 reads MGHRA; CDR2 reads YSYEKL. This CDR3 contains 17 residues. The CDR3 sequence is CASSQELAGGYYNEQFF. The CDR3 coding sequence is TGCGCCAGCAGCCAAGAACTAGCGGGAGGGTACTACAATGAGCAGTTCTTC.

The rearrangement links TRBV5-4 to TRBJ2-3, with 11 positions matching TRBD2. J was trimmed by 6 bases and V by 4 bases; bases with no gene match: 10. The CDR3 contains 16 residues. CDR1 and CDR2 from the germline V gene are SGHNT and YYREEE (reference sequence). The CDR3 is CASSLVAGGLGDTQYF. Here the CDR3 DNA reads TGTGCCAGCAGCCTAGTAGCGGGGGGGCTAGGGGATACGCAGTATTTT.

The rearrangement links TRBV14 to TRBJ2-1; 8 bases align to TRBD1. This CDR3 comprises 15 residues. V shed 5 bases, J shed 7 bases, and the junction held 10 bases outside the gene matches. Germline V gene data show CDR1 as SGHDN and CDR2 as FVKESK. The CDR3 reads CASSAYRGWGNEQFF. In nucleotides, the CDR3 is TGTGCCAGCAGCGCGTACAGGGGGTGGGGTAATGAGCAGTTCTTC. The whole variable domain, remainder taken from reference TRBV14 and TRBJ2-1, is EAGVTQFPSHSVIEKGQTVTLRCDPISGHDNLYWYRRVMGKEIKFLLHFVKESKQDESGMPNNRFLAERTGGTYSTLKVQPAELEDSGVYFCASSAYRGWGNEQFFGPGTRLTVL.

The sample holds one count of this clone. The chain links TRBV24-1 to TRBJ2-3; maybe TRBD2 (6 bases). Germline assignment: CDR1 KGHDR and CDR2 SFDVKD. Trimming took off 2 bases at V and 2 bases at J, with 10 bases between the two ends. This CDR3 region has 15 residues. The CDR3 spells CATSDYGGATDTQYF. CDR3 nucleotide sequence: TGTGCCACCAGTGATTACGGGGGAGCCACAGATACGCAGTATTTT.

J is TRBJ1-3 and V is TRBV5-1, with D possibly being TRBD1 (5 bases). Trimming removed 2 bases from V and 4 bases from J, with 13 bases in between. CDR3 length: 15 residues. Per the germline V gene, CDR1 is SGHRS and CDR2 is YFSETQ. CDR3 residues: CASSFSGLDGNTIYF. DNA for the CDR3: TGCGCCAGCAGCTTTTCAGGGTTAGACGGAAACACCATATATTTT.

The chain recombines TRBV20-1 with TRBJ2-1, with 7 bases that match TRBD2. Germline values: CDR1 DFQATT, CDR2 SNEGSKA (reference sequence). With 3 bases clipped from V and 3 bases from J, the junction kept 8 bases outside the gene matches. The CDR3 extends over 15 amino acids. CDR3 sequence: CSASELAGNYNEQFF. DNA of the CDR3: TGCAGTGCTAGTGAATTAGCGGGCAACTACAATGAGCAGTTCTTC.

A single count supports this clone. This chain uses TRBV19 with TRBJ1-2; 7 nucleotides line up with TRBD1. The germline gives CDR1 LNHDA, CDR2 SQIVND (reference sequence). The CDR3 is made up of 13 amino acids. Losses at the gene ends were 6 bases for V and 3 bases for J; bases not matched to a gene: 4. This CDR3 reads CASRRDRDYGYTF. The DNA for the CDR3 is TGTGCCAGTAGGAGGGACAGAGACTATGGCTACACCTTC. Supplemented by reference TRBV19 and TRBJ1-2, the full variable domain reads DGGITQSPKYLFRKEGQNVTLSCEQNLNHDAMYWYRQDPGQGLRLIYYSQIVNDFQKGDIAEGYSVSREKKESFPLTVTSAQKNPTAFYLCASRRDRDYGYTFGSGTRLTVV.

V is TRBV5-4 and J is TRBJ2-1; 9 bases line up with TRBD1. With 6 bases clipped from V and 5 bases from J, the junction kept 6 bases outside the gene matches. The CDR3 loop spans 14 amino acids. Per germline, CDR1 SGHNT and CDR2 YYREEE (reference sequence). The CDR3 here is CASTLRTGDNEQFF. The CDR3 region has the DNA TGTGCCAGCACCCTGAGGACAGGGGACAATGAGCAGTTCTTC.